This record covers a single TCR beta chain. Its specificity is not known. The treatment denotes: around 19 received Ad26.COV2.S at low or high dose, single or two shots; roughly five received placebo; per-sample allocation not given. Each sample was drawn 63 days after the first injection (of vaccine or placebo). The donor was a Boston adult aged 18-55 years. The study used a vaccine consisting of an Ad26 vector that expressed Wuhan-strain SARS-CoV-2 spike. The data are from a study of Ad26.COV2.S vaccination and SARS-CoV-2 variants. Study findings and constraints: Quantification of TCR breadth and depth may have yielded underestimates of total T cell responses. Breadth, reportedly substantial, characterized the spike-specific CD8+ and CD4+ T cell responses after vaccination.

Sequencing used immunoSEQ multiplex PCR; TCRdb keeps in-frame clones, though not all of them. In the table there are a few hundred thousand clones, about 83% of which are singletons. CDR1 LNHDA and CDR2 SQIVND come from the germline V gene (reference sequence). Trimming took off 4 bases at V and 2 bases at J, with 18 bases between the two ends. The CDR3 runs to 16 residues. The sequencing here drew on peripheral blood, taken in a trial of Ad26.COV2.S vaccine versus placebo. The gene calls are TRBV19 and TRBJ2-7; no clear D gene. The TCR sequence derives from a person between 18 and 60 years old who received the Ad26.COV2.S COVID-19 vaccine or a placebo. CDR3 sequence reads: CASSTTTGRVAYEQYF. CDR3 nucleotide sequence: TGTGCCAGTAGTACGACCACTGGACGGGTAGCCTACGAGCAGTACTTC.